This is a list of T cell receptor beta chains from one sample in a study of blood T cell repertoires in COVID-19. TCRdb keeps only in-frame clones here, not all; method: immunoSEQ multiplex PCR. This table holds 150,000 to 250,000 clones, 85% to 95% found once. Sequencing used peripheral blood. The receptors here all came from a man aged 25 to 40 with COVID-19, enrolled during active disease. Each CDR3 is given with its conserved first and last residue. A D gene is named only where the DNA matches it firmly. Where a row states a size, it is once, few, many or the class of an expanded clone; other rows omit it.

-,TRBV6-1,TRBJ2-3,-,TGTGCCAGCAGTGAGGTGACAGGCGCCCCCAGTGCGCAGTATTTT,CASSEVTGAPSAQYF
-,TRBV25-1,TRBJ1-2,TRBD1,TGTGCCAGCAGTCGCGGGGACAGGACCTACACCTTC,CASSRGDRTYTF
once,TRBV2,TRBJ2-1,-,TGTGCCAGCGGTGGGACTCTCAATGAGCAGTTCTTC,CASGGTLNEQFF
-,TRBV7-3,TRBJ1-2,-,TGTGCCAGCAGCTTAAAGGGGGGGTCCCCTACCTATGGCTACACCTTC,CASSLKGGSPTYGYTF
-,TRBV7-2,TRBJ1-5,-,TGTGCCAGCAGCTCTTATGCGGGCAATCAGCCCCAGCATTTT,CASSSYAGNQPQHF
-,TRBV7-9,TRBJ1-1,-,TGTGCCAGCAGCACCTCGACAGGGAACACTGAAGCTTTCTTT,CASSTSTGNTEAFF
-,TRBV5-1,TRBJ1-1,-,TGCGCCAGCAGCTTGTGGCAGGGAGGAACTGAAGCTTTCTTT,CASSLWQGGTEAFF
-,TRBV3-1/TRBV3-2,TRBJ1-6,TRBD1,TGTGCCAGCAGCCAAGAGACAGGGGCCTATAATTCACCCCTCCACTTT,CASSQETGAYNSPLHF
-,TRBV30,TRBJ1-1,TRBD1,TGTGCCTGGAATTCAGGGGGCACTGAAGCTTTCTTT,CAWNSGGTEAFF
-,TRBV5-5,TRBJ1-1,-,TGTGCCAGCAGCTTGGAGAACAGGGCTAGGAACACTGAAGCTTTCTTT,CASSLENRARNTEAFF
few,TRBV7-9,TRBJ2-7,-,TGTGCCAGCAGCTTAGGACAGGCAGGGAGAGTCTACGAGCAGTACTTC,CASSLGQAGRVYEQYF
-,TRBV9,TRBJ1-1,-,TGTGCCAGCAGCGTAGTCGGGGATAACACTGAAGCTTTCTTT,CASSVVGDNTEAFF
-,TRBV7-3,TRBJ2-2,-,TGTGCCAGCAGTAAGACAACATTCGCGAACACCGGGGAGCTGTTTTTT,CASSKTTFANTGELFF
few,TRBV4-1,TRBJ1-1,-,TGCGCCAGCAGCCGCCTCAGGGTGATGAACACTGAAGCTTTCTTT,CASSRLRVMNTEAFF
-,TRBV27,TRBJ1-1,TRBD1,TGTGCCAGCAGTTTAAGACAGGGGGCTTACCTGAACACTGAAGCTTTCTTT,CASSLRQGAYLNTEAFF
-,TRBV19,TRBJ1-1,-,TGTGCCAGTAGTATGGAGCTAAACACTGAAGCTTTCTTT,CASSMELNTEAFF
-,TRBV3-1/TRBV3-2,TRBJ1-5,TRBD1,TGTGCCAGCAGCCAGGGGGACAGGGCCCAGCATTTT,CASSQGDRAQHF
-,TRBV29-1,TRBJ2-7,TRBD2,TGCAGCGTTGGCGGGACTAGCGGGGGGAGCTCCTACGAGCAGTACTTC,CSVGGTSGGSSYEQYF
-,TRBV19,TRBJ1-2,-,TGTGCCAGTAGTTCATATTCCCCTGTAACAGGGTACTATGGCTACACCTTC,CASSSYSPVTGYYGYTF
-,TRBV7-9,TRBJ1-2,TRBD1,TGTGCCAGCAGCCTCGGACAGGGCGTCGTATATGGCTACACCTTC,CASSLGQGVVYGYTF
-,TRBV6-6,TRBJ2-1,TRBD1,TGTGCCAGCAGTTACTTCGACAGGGGGGGATACAATGAGCAGTTCTTC,CASSYFDRGGYNEQFF
few,TRBV5-4,TRBJ2-2,-,TGTGCCAGCAACTCTGCCGGGGAGCTGTTTTTT,CASNSAGELFF
-,TRBV29-1,TRBJ2-5,TRBD2,TGCAGCTCCGGGACTAGCGGGATACAAGAGACCCAGTACTTC,CSSGTSGIQETQYF
-,TRBV7-3,TRBJ2-3,TRBD2,TGTGCCAGCAGCCCCTCTGGTAGCGGGGGTGCAGATACGCAGTATTTT,CASSPSGSGGADTQYF
once,TRBV6-5,TRBJ1-6,-,TGTGCCAGCAGTTACGGTCCGAGCTCCTATAATTCACCCCTCCACTTT,CASSYGPSSYNSPLHF
-,TRBV9,TRBJ2-7,-,TGTGCCAGCAGCGTAGAGGCAGGGGAGGGGTACGAGCAGTACTTC,CASSVEAGEGYEQYF
-,TRBV11-2,TRBJ2-1,-,TGTGCCAGCAGCATGACAGCTTCTGAGCAGTTCTTC,CASSMTASEQFF
-,TRBV18,TRBJ1-5,TRBD1,TGTGCCAGCTCACCAACCTCCGGGACAGGGGGCACTCCGTGGGCGGATCAGCCCCAGCATTTT,CASSPTSGTGGTPWADQPQHF
-,TRBV9,TRBJ1-1,-,TGTGCCAGCAGCGCAGATGCAGGTTGGGCCACTGAAGCTTTCTTT,CASSADAGWATEAFF
-,TRBV27,TRBJ1-1,-,TGTGCCAGCAAGATACAGGGACGAGGGAACACTGAAGCTTTCTTT,CASKIQGRGNTEAFF
-,TRBV19,TRBJ1-6,TRBD1,TGTGCCAGTATCTCGGGACAGGTCGGAAATTCACCCCTCCACTTT,CASISGQVGNSPLHF
once,TRBV24-1,TRBJ2-3,TRBD2,TGTGCCACCAGTGATCCCGGGACTACCCCCACAGATACGCAGTATTTT,CATSDPGTTPTDTQYF
-,TRBV9,TRBJ1-5,-,TGTGCCAGCAGCCCTTTGGGGGCCTTTAATCAGCCCCAGCATTTT,CASSPLGAFNQPQHF
few,TRBV11-2,TRBJ1-2,TRBD1,TGTGCCAGCAGCATGACCGGGACAGGAAGGAACTATGGCTACACCTTC,CASSMTGTGRNYGYTF